Each of the 26 T cell receptor beta chains below was sequenced from the same sample in a study of T cell responses to AZD1222 COVID-19 vaccine. This table comes from immunoSEQ multiplex PCR, and its TCRdb copy is limited to in-frame clones, with some not included. The top ten clones hold roughly 2.4% of a sample with 90,000 to 150,000 clones, more than 85% of them seen once. Here the sequenced sample was peripheral blood, taken on day 0 of AZD1222 vaccination. Receptors originate from an adult in good health.

The CDR3 is CASSLGTGNTEAFF. The CDR3 DNA sequence: TGTGCCAGCAGCTTAGGCACAGGGAACACTGAAGCTTTCTTT. The J gene is TRBJ1-1, the V gene TRBV7-9, with D possibly matching TRBD1 (5 bases). Germline CDR1 reads SEHNR; CDR2 reads FQNEAQ (reference sequence). Trimming removed 1 base at V and 1 base at J, with 7 bases between. The CDR3 contains 14 residues.

A single count supports this clone. This rearrangement joins TRBV4-1 to TRBJ2-2, with 13 bases fitting TRBD2. The CDR3 covers 17 residues. With 4 bases clipped from V and 6 bases from J, the junction kept 8 bases outside the gene matches. CDR1 MGHRA and CDR2 YSYEKL come from the germline V gene. CDR3 coding DNA: TGCGCCAGCAGCCCTTGGACTAGCGGGAGATCGGCCGGGGAGCTGTTTTTT. Its translation is CASSPWTSGRSAGELFF.

This chain connects TRBV4-2 to TRBJ2-7; D uncertain. There are 15 residues in the CDR3. V lost 0 bases and J 0 bases, leaving 9 bases between the germline ends. Per the germline V gene, CDR1 is LGHNA and CDR2 is YNFKEQ. CDR3 bases: TGTGCCAGCAGCCAAGATTGGCAGAGCTCCTACGAGCAGTACTTC. It translates to CASSQDWQSSYEQYF.

The chain links TRBV7-9 to TRBJ1-1; weak D call: TRBD1 (5 bases). The CDR3 loop spans 15 amino acids. Germline CDR1 is SEHNR and CDR2 is FQNEAQ (reference sequence). Trimming cost V 4 bases and J 1 base, with 13 bases left between them. CDR3 sequence: CASSSGVRSNTEAFF. The CDR3 DNA sequence: TGTGCCAGCAGCTCGGGGGTACGATCGAACACTGAAGCTTTCTTT. Filled out from reference TRBV7-9 and TRBJ1-1, the complete variable domain reads DTGVSQNPRHKITKRGQNVTFRCDPISEHNRLYWYRQTLGQGPEFLTYFQNEAQLEKSRLLSDRFSAERPKGSFSTLEIQRTEQGDSAMYLCASSSGVRSNTEAFFGQGTRLTVV.

V is TRBV11-2 and J is TRBJ2-1, with 9 bases that match TRBD2. Germline values: CDR1 SGHAT, CDR2 FQNNGV. The CDR3 is 14 residues long. Unmatched junction bases numbered 6, after V lost 5 bases and J lost 7 bases. For the CDR3, the DNA is TGTGCCAGCAGCCCCGCGGGAGGGTCGAATGAGCAGTTCTTC. Translating gives CASSPAGGSNEQFF.

The chain joins TRBV20-1 to TRBJ2-1; 14 positions match TRBD2. This CDR3 is 15 amino acids long. Germline V gives CDR1 DFQATT, CDR2 SNEGSKA (reference sequence). With 3 bases clipped from V and 7 bases from J, the junction kept 5 bases outside the gene matches. DNA for the CDR3: TGCAGTGCTAGTTTGACTAGCGGGAGGGGGAATGAGCAGTTCTTC. Translated: CSASLTSGRGNEQFF.

The V and J genes are TRBV19 and TRBJ2-1; 11 bases map to TRBD2. The junction had 15 bases not matched to a gene; V was cut back by 8 bases and J by 9 bases. Germline loops: CDR1 LNHDA, CDR2 SQIVND (reference sequence). The CDR3 has 16 residues. The CDR3 nucleotides are TGTGCCAGTCGGGGCCTCCTAGCGGGAGGACGTGCTGAGCAGTTCTTC. This sequence encodes CASRGLLAGGRAEQFF.

V gene TRBV11-2 combines with J gene TRBJ1-1, with TRBD1 as a possible D gene (6 bases). Trimming cost V 3 bases and J 4 bases, with 15 bases left between them. Germline CDR1 reads SGHAT; CDR2 reads FQNNGV. The CDR3 has 15 residues. In nucleotides, the CDR3 is TGTGCCAGCAGCTTCGCCTCGGGGGCGGGCACTGAAGCTTTCTTT. This sequence encodes CASSFASGAGTEAFF.

The rearrangement joins TRBV12-3 or TRBV12-4 to TRBJ2-1; weak D call: TRBD1 (5 bases). Trimming shortened V by 2 bases and J by 8 bases, and 10 bases separated the two germline ends. CDR3 length: 13 amino acids. The CDR3 is CASSLRGIHEQFF. CDR3 DNA: TGTGCCAGCAGTTTAAGGGGTATCCATGAGCAGTTCTTC.

This clone was seen a single time. The CDR3 DNA reads as TGTGCCAGCAGCGTAGCGCCCGGGACAGGGTATGGTGAGCAGTTCTTC. Translation: CASSVAPGTGYGEQFF. The V and J genes are TRBV9 and TRBJ2-1; 9 nucleotides line up with TRBD1. Germline CDR1 is SGDLS and CDR2 is YYNGEE. Germline trimming cut 0 bases from V and 9 bases from J; bases unmatched to any gene: 10. The CDR3 consists of 16 residues.

The gene calls are TRBV19 and TRBJ2-1; weak D call: TRBD2 (5 bases). Trimming removed 3 bases at V and 9 bases at J, with 9 bases between. The CDR3 has 12 amino acids. Germline V lookup: CDR1 LNHDA, CDR2 SQIVND (reference sequence). CDR3 DNA: TGTGCCAGTAGTATTTATCGGGGTGAGCAGTTCTTC. It translates to CASSIYRGEQFF.

The rearrangement links TRBV5-6 to TRBJ2-5, with TRBD2 matching over 13 bases. Germline lookup yields CDR1 SGHDT and CDR2 YYEEEE. J was trimmed by 5 bases and V by 4 bases; bases with no gene match: 2. The CDR3 has 14 amino acids. CDR3 residues: CASSPLAGGETQYF. The DNA for the CDR3 is TGTGCCAGCAGCCCACTAGCGGGAGGGGAGACCCAGTACTTC.

This chain connects TRBV28 to TRBJ1-4; D perhaps matches TRBD1 (6 bases). The germline gives CDR1 MDHEN, CDR2 SYDVKM. This CDR3 has 18 amino acids. V gave up 4 bases and J gave up 0 bases, with 18 bases separating them. This CDR3 is CASSSYTGRPSTNEKLFF. For the CDR3, the DNA is TGTGCCAGCAGTTCTTACACAGGGAGACCCTCAACTAATGAAAAACTGTTTTTT. Full variable domain (outside the CDR3, taken from reference TRBV28 and TRBJ1-4): DVKVTQSSRYLVKRTGEKVFLECVQDMDHENMFWYRQDPGLGLRLIYFSYDVKMKEKGDIPEGYSVSREKKERFSLILESASTNQTSMYLCASSSYTGRPSTNEKLFFGSGTQLSVL.

The chain is built from TRBV5-6 and TRBJ2-5, with 8 positions matching TRBD1. The CDR3 has 14 residues. J gave up 5 bases and V 4 bases, and 7 bases lay outside the gene matches. Germline values: CDR1 SGHDT, CDR2 YYEEEE. The CDR3 reads CASSGQGGTETQYF. DNA for the CDR3: TGTGCCAGCAGCGGACAGGGAGGAACCGAGACCCAGTACTTC.

This rearrangement joins TRBV7-3 to TRBJ2-3; D uncertain. V was clipped by 4 bases and J by 2 bases, with 10 bases between them. The CDR3 has 14 residues. Germline V gives CDR1 SGHTA, CDR2 FQGTGA. CDR3 nucleotides: TGTGCCAGCAGCTCCCTCCCTACCACAGATACGCAGTATTTT. Protein sequence: CASSSLPTTDTQYF. Full variable domain (missing parts from reference TRBV7-3 and TRBJ2-3): GAGVSQTPSNKVTEKGKYVELRCDPISGHTALYWYRQSLGQGPEFLIYFQGTGAADDSGLPNDRFFAVRPEGSVSTLKIQRTERGDSAVYLCASSSLPTTDTQYFGPGTRLTVL.

V and J are TRBV19 and TRBJ2-1, with D tentatively TRBD1 (6 bases). In germline, CDR1 is LNHDA, CDR2 SQIVND (reference sequence). Trimming left V 5 bases short and J 0 bases short, with 14 bases between. The CDR3 loop spans 16 amino acids. Here the CDR3 reads CASSLGTKRSYNEQFF. The CDR3 DNA is TGTGCCAGTAGTCTTGGGACAAAACGCTCCTACAATGAGCAGTTCTTC.

The V and J genes are TRBV2 and TRBJ1-4; unclear D gene. CDR3 length: 14 amino acids. V lost 4 bases and J 8 bases, leaving 14 bases between the germline ends. CDR1 SNHLY and CDR2 FYNNEI come from the germline V gene. The CDR3 sequence is CASSGGIRGEKLFF. The CDR3 DNA is TGTGCCAGCAGTGGCGGCATACGAGGGGAAAAACTGTTTTTT.

This chain links TRBV2 with TRBJ1-1, with 8 nucleotides matching TRBD1. The CDR3 has 12 amino acids. The V gene's germline CDR1 is SNHLY and CDR2 FYNNEI. J gave up 8 bases and V 7 bases, and 6 bases lay outside the gene matches. The CDR3 spells CASTRDRLEAFF. The CDR3 DNA sequence: TGTGCCAGCACACGGGACAGGTTGGAAGCTTTCTTT.

The gene calls are TRBV5-1 and TRBJ1-4; D possibly corresponds to TRBD1 (6 bases). The germline CDR1 and CDR2 sequences are SGHRS and YFSETQ. Trimming took 4 bases from V and 7 from J, leaving 20 bases between them. The CDR3 length is 16 residues. CDR3 residues: CASSPDPGEPREKLFF. CDR3 coding DNA: TGCGCCAGCAGCCCTGACCCAGGGGAGCCTCGTGAAAAACTGTTTTTT.

The chain joins TRBV10-2 to TRBJ1-5; 8 bases align to TRBD1. The ends lost 2 bases at V and 7 bases at J; junction bases unmatched: 10. The CDR3 sequence is 16 residues long. Germline V gene sequence: CDR1 WSHSY, CDR2 SAAADI. CDR3 in amino acids: CASSERADRGNQPQHF. The CDR3 nucleotides are TGCGCCAGCAGTGAGCGTGCAGACAGGGGTAACCAGCCCCAGCATTTT.

The rearrangement joins TRBV28 to TRBJ1-6; 7 bases match TRBD1. CDR3 length equals 15 residues. Losses at the gene ends were 6 bases for V and 10 bases for J; bases not matched to a gene: 12. CDR1 and CDR2 (germline): MDHEN, SYDVKM. The CDR3 here is CASSDPTGVQSPLHF. The CDR3 DNA reads as TGTGCCAGCAGCGACCCTACAGGGGTACAATCACCCCTCCACTTT.

The chain is built from TRBV30 and TRBJ1-1, with D uncertain. Trimming left V 4 bases short and J 5 bases short, with 14 bases between. The CDR3 has 13 amino acids. Germline V gives CDR1 GTSNPN, CDR2 SVGIG (reference sequence). The DNA for the CDR3 is TGTGCCTGGACACTAGCGGGAGAGACTGAAGCTTTCTTT. This sequence encodes CAWTLAGETEAFF.

The rearrangement links TRBV5-1 to TRBJ1-2, with D tentatively TRBD1 (6 bases). The CDR3 contains 15 residues. Germline-derived CDR1 and CDR2 are SGHRS and YFSETQ. The V and J ends lost 3 bases and 6 bases respectively, with 18 bases between them. As DNA, the CDR3 is TGCGCCAGCAGCTGGGACACACCAAGCCCTCATGGCTACACCTTC. This sequence encodes CASSWDTPSPHGYTF.

This chain connects TRBV9 to TRBJ2-1; 8 bases fit TRBD2. Germline loops: CDR1 SGDLS, CDR2 YYNGEE. The CDR3 is 17 residues long. With 3 bases clipped from V and 4 bases from J, the junction kept 12 bases outside the gene matches. CDR3 DNA sequence: TGTGCCAGCAGCGGATCAATAGCGGGACGAAGTTACAATGAGCAGTTCTTC. Translation gives CASSGSIAGRSYNEQFF.

This clone was observed once. V usage is TRBV6-5 and J usage is TRBJ2-3; D is unresolved. Trimming stripped 6 bases from V and 0 bases from J, with 13 bases between. The germline V gene has CDR1 MNHEY and CDR2 SVGAGI. The CDR3 loop spans 15 amino acids. The CDR3 DNA reads TGTGCCAGCAGGCCGGGCTCCCCAAGCACAGATACGCAGTATTTT. Translated: CASRPGSPSTDTQYF.

This chain connects TRBV18 to TRBJ1-4; no definite D call. Germline loops: CDR1 KGHSH, CDR2 LQKENI. This CDR3 region has 13 residues. Trimming cost V 1 base and J 4 bases, with 4 bases left between them. CDR3 nucleotides: TGTGCCAGCTCACCACTGGTTAATGAAAAACTGTTTTTT. Amino acids: CASSPLVNEKLFF.